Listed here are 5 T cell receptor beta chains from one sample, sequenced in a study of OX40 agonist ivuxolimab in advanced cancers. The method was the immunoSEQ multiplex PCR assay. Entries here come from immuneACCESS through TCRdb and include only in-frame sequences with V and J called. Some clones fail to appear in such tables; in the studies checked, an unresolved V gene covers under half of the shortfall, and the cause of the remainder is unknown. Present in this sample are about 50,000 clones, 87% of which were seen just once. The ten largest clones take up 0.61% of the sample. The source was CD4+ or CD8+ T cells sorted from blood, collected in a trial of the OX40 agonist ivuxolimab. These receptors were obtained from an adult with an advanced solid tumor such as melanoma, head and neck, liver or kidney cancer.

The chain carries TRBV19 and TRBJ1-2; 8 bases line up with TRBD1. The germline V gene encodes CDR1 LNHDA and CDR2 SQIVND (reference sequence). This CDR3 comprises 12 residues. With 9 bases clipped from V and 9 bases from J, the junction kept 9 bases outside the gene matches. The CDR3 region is CASRTGPGSYTF. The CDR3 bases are TGTGCCAGCCGGACAGGGCCCGGGAGCTACACCTTC. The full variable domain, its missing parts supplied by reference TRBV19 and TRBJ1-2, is DGGITQSPKYLFRKEGQNVTLSCEQNLNHDAMYWYRQDPGQGLRLIYYSQIVNDFQKGDIAEGYSVSREKKESFPLTVTSAQKNPTAFYLCASRTGPGSYTFGSGTRLTVV.

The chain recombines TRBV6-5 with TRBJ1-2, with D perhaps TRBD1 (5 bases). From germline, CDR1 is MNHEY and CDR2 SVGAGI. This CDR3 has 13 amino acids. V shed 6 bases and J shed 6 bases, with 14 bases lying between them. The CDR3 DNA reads TGTGCCAGCAGGTCCTCCGGGACGGATGGCTACACCTTC. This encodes CASRSSGTDGYTF.

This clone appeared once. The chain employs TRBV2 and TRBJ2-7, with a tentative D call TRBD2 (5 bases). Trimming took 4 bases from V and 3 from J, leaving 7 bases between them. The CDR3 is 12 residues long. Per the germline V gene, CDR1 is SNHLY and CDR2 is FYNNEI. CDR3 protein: CASSVEGYEQYF. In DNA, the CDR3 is TGTGCCAGCAGTGTAGAGGGCTACGAGCAGTACTTC.

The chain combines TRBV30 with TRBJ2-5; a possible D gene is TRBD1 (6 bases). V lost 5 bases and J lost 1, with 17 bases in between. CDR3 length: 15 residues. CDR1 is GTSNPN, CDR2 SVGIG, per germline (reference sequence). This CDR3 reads CAWCLGQSSQETQYF. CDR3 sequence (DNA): TGTGCCTGGTGTCTCGGACAGAGCTCCCAAGAGACCCAGTACTTC.

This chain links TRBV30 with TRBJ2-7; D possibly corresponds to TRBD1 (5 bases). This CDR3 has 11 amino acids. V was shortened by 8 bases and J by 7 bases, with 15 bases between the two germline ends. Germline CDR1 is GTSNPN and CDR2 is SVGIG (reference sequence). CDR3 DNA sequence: TGTGCCCGCATCCAGGGTAGGGAGCAGTACTTC. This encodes CARIQGREQYF.